These 12 T cell receptor beta chains were all obtained from the same sample, sequenced in a study of blood T cell repertoires in COVID-19. Here immunoSEQ multiplex PCR was the method, and the copy in TCRdb shows in-frame clones only, minus some. The sample records over 150,000 clones, around 79% being singletons. Sequenced input: peripheral blood. Receptors originate from a woman in her 70s with acute or convalescent COVID-19.

The rearrangement joins TRBV5-1 to TRBJ1-2; TRBD1 agrees at 8 bases. CDR1 is SGHRS, CDR2 YFSETQ, per germline. The length of the CDR3 is 14 residues. V dropped 1 base and J dropped 8; count of bases not matched to a gene: 7. DNA of the CDR3: TGCGCCAGCAGCTTGACGACAGGGGCTTTCGGCTACACCTTC. It is translated as CASSLTTGAFGYTF.

This clone was seen just once. In DNA, the CDR3 is TGTGCCAGCAGCGCGGGGGGAAGAGGCACCGGGGAGCTGTTTTTT. This translates into CASSAGGRGTGELFF. The chain is built from TRBV7-3 and TRBJ2-2; 8 nucleotides agree with TRBD2. Looked up from germline, CDR1 is SGHTA and CDR2 is FQGTGA. The CDR3 consists of 15 residues. J gave up 4 bases and V 5 bases, and 6 bases lay outside the gene matches.

This chain uses TRBV18 with TRBJ2-3, with a tentative D call TRBD2 (6 bases). The CDR3 covers 15 residues. Germline CDR1 reads KGHSH; CDR2 reads LQKENI. The V end lost 0 bases, the J end lost 5 bases, and 12 bases lay between the germline ends. Here the CDR3 DNA reads TGTGCCAGCTCACCACCGGAGGGCCTCCAAGATACGCAGTATTTT. Translating it yields CASSPPEGLQDTQYF.

This chain joins TRBV7-9 and TRBJ1-4, with D hard to call. CDR1 is SEHNR, CDR2 FQNEAQ, per germline (reference sequence). This CDR3 has 14 amino acids. Trimming took off 5 bases at V and 1 base at J, with 8 bases between the two ends. Here the CDR3 reads CASSEHRTNEKLFF. CDR3 sequence (DNA): TGTGCCAGCAGCGAACACAGAACTAATGAAAAACTGTTTTTT. Filled out from reference TRBV7-9 and TRBJ1-4, the complete variable domain reads DTGVSQNPRHKITKRGQNVTFRCDPISEHNRLYWYRQTLGQGPEFLTYFQNEAQLEKSRLLSDRFSAERPKGSFSTLEIQRTEQGDSAMYLCASSEHRTNEKLFFGSGTQLSVL.

The genes are TRBV7-8 and TRBJ2-1; TRBD2 is a possible D gene (5 bases). The CDR3 totals 13 residues. The V end was cut by 5 bases, the J end by 4 bases, with 9 bases between. Looked up from germline, CDR1 is SGHVS and CDR2 is FQNEAQ. The CDR3 DNA reads TGTGCCAGCAGCAAAAGCGGTTACAATGAGCAGTTCTTC. This gives the protein CASSKSGYNEQFF.

The chain has TRBV15 and TRBJ1-4; 10 nucleotides line up with TRBD1. The trim removed 0 bases at V and 6 bases at J, leaving 7 bases unmatched. The CDR3 is 17 residues long. Germline-derived CDR1 and CDR2 are LNHNV and YYDKDF (reference sequence). CDR3 amino acids: CATSRDLGGQGYEKLFF. Written as DNA, the CDR3 is TGTGCCACCAGCAGAGACCTAGGGGGACAGGGGTATGAAAAACTGTTTTTT. The complete variable domain, with remaining parts taken from reference TRBV15 and TRBJ1-4, reads DAMVIQNPRYQVTQFGKPVTLSCSQTLNHNVMYWYQQKSSQAPKLLFHYYDKDFNNEADTPDNFQSRRPNTSFCFLDIRSPGLGDTAMYLCATSRDLGGQGYEKLFFGSGTQLSVL.

The rearrangement links TRBV6-1 to TRBJ2-1; TRBD2 matches at 10 bases. Germline CDR1 is MNHNS and CDR2 is SASEGT. J gave up 7 bases and V 2 bases, and 11 bases lay outside the gene matches. The CDR3 spans 17 residues. The CDR3 coding sequence is TGTGCCAGCAGTGAAAGGTCTAGCGGGAGTGCAGGTAATGAGCAGTTCTTC. Amino acid sequence: CASSERSSGSAGNEQFF.

The chain is built from TRBV29-1 and TRBJ2-1; unclear D gene. CDR3 length: 12 residues. CDR1 and CDR2 from the germline V gene are SQVTM and ANQGSEA. The germline V and J ends were trimmed by 3 bases and 8 bases, with 11 bases remaining between them. The DNA of the CDR3 is TGCAGCGTTGACGGTGTTGTGGATGAGCAGTTCTTC. It yields the protein CSVDGVVDEQFF.

The rearrangement joins TRBV3-1 (or the pseudogene TRBV3-2) to TRBJ2-3, with a weak D call TRBD2 (5 bases). Germline V gives CDR1 LGHDT, CDR2 YNNKEL (reference sequence). This CDR3 has 16 residues. V was cut by 4 bases and J by 3 bases, with 17 bases left in between. The CDR3 sequence is CASSRFRGSGTDTQYF. CDR3 coding DNA: TGTGCCAGCAGCCGGTTTCGTGGGAGTGGGACAGATACGCAGTATTTT.

This clone was seen more than once but under ten times. V usage is TRBV19 and J usage is TRBJ1-5, with a weak D call TRBD1 (5 bases). V was shortened by 3 bases and J by 2 bases, with 11 bases between the two germline ends. CDR1 and CDR2 (germline): LNHDA, SQIVND (reference sequence). The CDR3 has 15 amino acids. The CDR3 bases are TGTGCCAGTAGTATCCACACAGGACGCAATCAGCCCCAGCATTTT. It codes for CASSIHTGRNQPQHF. The entire variable domain, with the rest obtained from reference TRBV19 and TRBJ1-5, is as follows: DGGITQSPKYLFRKEGQNVTLSCEQNLNHDAMYWYRQDPGQGLRLIYYSQIVNDFQKGDIAEGYSVSREKKESFPLTVTSAQKNPTAFYLCASSIHTGRNQPQHFGDGTRLSIL.

The chain links TRBV24-1 to TRBJ2-2, with 10 bases lining up with TRBD1. J lost 0 bases, V lost 4 bases, and 10 bases had no gene match. Per germline, CDR1 KGHDR and CDR2 SFDVKD. The CDR3 consists of 19 residues. Written as DNA, the CDR3 is TGTGCCACCAGTGAACCGGGACAGGGGAAAACTACGAACACCGGGGAGCTGTTTTTT. This codes for CATSEPGQGKTTNTGELFF.

Only one count was recorded for this clone. The chain uses TRBV7-8 and TRBJ1-3; 7 positions match TRBD1. V shed 7 bases, J shed 2 bases, and the junction held 11 bases outside the gene matches. The CDR3 extends over 16 amino acids. Germline CDR1 reads SGHVS; CDR2 reads FQNEAQ. CDR3 bases: TGTGCCAGCACCCTGAGAGGGGGCGCGGCTGGAAACACCATATATTTT. Translation gives CASTLRGGAAGNTIYF.